The sequence of this TCR beta chain was determined in a study of T cells in Graves' hyperthyroidism and ophthalmopathy. The source material, RNA transcripts, was used to amplify TCR beta CDR3 regions. First-round RT-PCR targeting the TCR CDR3 was performed with the HTBI primer set. TCRdb passed the multiplex PCR reads through MiXCR, listing each CDR3 protein once. In the table there are fewer than 200,000 distinct CDR3 sequences, about 9.4% of which are singletons. This clonotype has at least ten counts. This CDR3 comprises 14 residues. Germline loops: CDR1 DFQATT, CDR2 SNEGSKA (reference sequence). V was clipped by 0 bases and J by 1 base, with 7 bases between them.

Sequencing was done on a sample of blood. The V and J genes are TRBV20-1 and TRBJ1-5; D not resolved. The sequence was collected from a woman between 18 and 29 years old with Graves' hyperthyroidism that later progressed to Graves' ophthalmopathy. DNA of the CDR3: TGCAGTGCTAGAGATGCCGTGAGCAATCAGCCCCAGCATTTT. Its protein is CSARDAVSNQPQHF.